The 21 T cell receptor beta chains below were found in one sample sequenced in a study of tumor T cells in aggressive B-cell lymphoma (dated by TCRdb to about 2017). Library method: the immunoSEQ multiplex PCR assay. TCRdb re-hosts the immuneACCESS table, in-frame sequences only. Its copies lack some clones; in the studies checked, an unresolved V gene accounts for under half of them, and the cause for the rest is not known. For this sample the table gives fewer than 2,500 clones, of which approximately 84% were detected only once. The ten most abundant clones make up roughly 21% of the sample. The sample comprised tumor tissue. All receptors derive from an adult with diffuse large B cell lymphoma.

The genes are TRBV7-3 and TRBJ2-7; D gene unclear. V was shortened by 5 bases and J by 2 bases, with 19 bases between the two germline ends. The CDR3 loop spans 16 amino acids. Germline V gene data show CDR1 as SGHTA and CDR2 as FQGTGA. The CDR3 DNA follows: TGTGCCAGCAGCCCTAGTCCCGGATCATCGACCTACGAGCAGTACTTC. It is translated as CASSPSPGSSTYEQYF. The full variable domain, with the rest looked up from reference TRBV7-3 and TRBJ2-7, is GAGVSQTPSNKVTEKGKYVELRCDPISGHTALYWYRQSLGQGPEFLIYFQGTGAADDSGLPNDRFFAVRPEGSVSTLKIQRTERGDSAVYLCASSPSPGSSTYEQYFGPGTRLTVT.

The rearrangement joins TRBV19 to TRBJ2-3; D call uncertain. V was clipped by 7 bases and J by 4 bases, with 12 bases between them. The CDR3 totals 13 residues. Germline-derived CDR1 and CDR2 are LNHDA and SQIVND (reference sequence). The CDR3 DNA sequence: TGTGCCAGTAACATCCTAGGATCAGATACGCAGTATTTT. This translates into CASNILGSDTQYF.

The chain uses TRBV5-4 and TRBJ1-1; 7 bases line up with TRBD1. Germline lookup yields CDR1 SGHNT and CDR2 YYREEE (reference sequence). This CDR3 contains 14 residues. The V gene end was trimmed by 6 bases and the J gene end by 7 bases; junction bases not matched to a gene: 12. The DNA of the CDR3 is TGTGCCAGCAACACCCAAAGGGGGCTTGTTGAAGCTTTCTTT. Amino acid sequence: CASNTQRGLVEAFF.

This chain uses TRBV7-3 with TRBJ2-3; unclear D gene. CDR3 length: 15 amino acids. Between the trimmed V and J ends, which lost 1 base and 2 bases, there was a span of 10 bases. Germline CDR1 is SGHTA and CDR2 is FQGTGA. The CDR3 reads CASSLSGRSTDTQYF. CDR3 nucleotides: TGTGCCAGCAGCTTAAGCGGCAGATCCACAGATACGCAGTATTTT.

The chain couples TRBV5-5 to TRBJ2-7, with D hard to call. The germline V gene encodes CDR1 SGHKS and CDR2 YYEKEE (reference sequence). V was pared by 2 bases and J by 5 bases, with 8 bases between. The CDR3 spans 12 residues. The CDR3 DNA reads TGTGCCAGCAGCTTCGGGTTCCACGAGCAGTACTTC. It codes for CASSFGFHEQYF.

The rearrangement uses TRBV5-1 and TRBJ1-4; 7 nucleotides agree with TRBD1. V dropped 3 bases and J dropped 8; count of bases not matched to a gene: 10. The CDR3 is made up of 15 amino acids. From germline, CDR1 is SGHRS and CDR2 YFSETQ. The CDR3 DNA reads as TGCGCCAGCAGCTCTCGACAGGGAGCAAAGGAAAAACTGTTTTTT. Protein: CASSSRQGAKEKLFF.

The rearrangement uses TRBV5-1 and TRBJ2-7; a possible D gene is TRBD2 (5 bases). Trimming took off 2 bases at V and 4 bases at J, with 10 bases between the two ends. This CDR3 comprises 13 residues. Germline lookup yields CDR1 SGHRS and CDR2 YFSETQ. The CDR3 nucleotides read TGCGCCAGCAGCTTCGTGGGAGAGTACGAGCAGTACTTC. It codes for CASSFVGEYEQYF.

CDR3: CASSPRDDGTGELFF. The CDR3 DNA is TGTGCCAGCTCACCCAGGGATGATGGCACCGGGGAGCTGTTTTTT. The rearrangement links TRBV18 to TRBJ2-2, with a weak D call TRBD1 (5 bases). Germline values: CDR1 KGHSH, CDR2 LQKENI. This CDR3 is built from 15 residues. V lost 3 bases to trimming and J lost 4 bases, with 12 bases between them.

The CDR3 DNA follows: TGTGCCAGCAGCTTAGTAGGACAGGGGAACACCTACGAGCAGTACTTC. Its translation is CASSLVGQGNTYEQYF. This sequence joins TRBV7-9 and TRBJ2-7; 9 nucleotides agree with TRBD1. The V segment lost 1 base and the J segment 2 bases; nucleotides outside the gene matches: 6. CDR1 is SEHNR and CDR2 is FQNEAQ in the germline V gene (reference sequence). This CDR3 is 16 amino acids long.

The rearrangement links TRBV18 to TRBJ2-7; unclear D gene. Germline V CDR1 and CDR2: KGHSH, LQKENI. The CDR3 length is 13 residues. V was cut by 3 bases and J by 3 bases, with 9 bases left in between. CDR3 in DNA: TGTGCCAGCTCACCTAATCGGAACTACGAGCAGTACGTC. Translation: CASSPNRNYEQYV.

CDR3 loop: CASSPPITGAKNIQYF. The CDR3 DNA reads as TGTGCCAGCTCACCACCAATAACAGGGGCCAAAAACATTCAGTACTTC. The genes are TRBV18 and TRBJ2-4, with a weak D call TRBD1 (6 bases). The V end lost 0 bases, the J end lost 1 base, and 10 bases lay between the germline ends. The CDR3 loop spans 16 amino acids. In germline, CDR1 is KGHSH, CDR2 LQKENI.

The chain couples TRBV19 to TRBJ2-3, with no clear D. CDR1 is LNHDA and CDR2 is SQIVND in the germline V gene (reference sequence). The CDR3 has 15 amino acids. V was clipped by 10 bases and J by 1 base, with 18 bases between them. The CDR3 loop is CATRSQALGTDTQYF. CDR3 coding DNA: TGTGCCACCAGATCCCAGGCGTTAGGCACAGATACGCAGTATTTT.

This clone was detected once. V and J are TRBV29-1 and TRBJ2-2, with TRBD1 identical over 8 bases. Per germline, CDR1 SQVTM and CDR2 ANQGSEA. The CDR3 totals 15 residues. Trimming removed 2 bases from V and 3 bases from J; junction bases left unmatched: 5. The CDR3: CSVETRGLYTGELFF. The CDR3 DNA follows: TGCAGCGTTGAAACCAGGGGGCTGTACACCGGGGAGCTGTTTTTT.

For the CDR3, the DNA is TGTGCCAGCAGCAAATGGGACAGTACCCGGTGGGCTTATAGCAATCAGCCCCAGCATTTT. It specifies CASSKWDSTRWAYSNQPQHF. The V call is TRBV21-1, the J call TRBJ1-5; the table's D call TRBD1 went unverified against the DNA. TRBV21-1 is listed as a pseudogene. This CDR3 is 20 amino acids long.

V gene TRBV7-9 combines with J gene TRBJ2-1, with D maybe TRBD2 (7 bases). Germline CDR1 SEHNR, CDR2 FQNEAQ (reference sequence). V lost 11 bases and J lost 9, with 14 bases in between. The CDR3 has 11 residues. The CDR3 region is CAGLGGGEQFF. CDR3 in DNA: TGTGCCGGCCTGGGAGGGGGTGAGCAGTTCTTC.

V is TRBV6-6 and J is TRBJ2-5, with D possibly TRBD2 on 5 matching bases. The CDR3 is 14 residues long. V was pared by 2 bases and J by 2 bases, with 9 bases between. Germline lookup yields CDR1 MNHNY and CDR2 SVGAGI (reference sequence). The CDR3 DNA follows: TGTGCCAGCAGTTACGCGGGCCTACAAGAGACCCAGTACTTC. Translation gives CASSYAGLQETQYF.

This sequence joins TRBV19 and TRBJ2-1; D is uncertain. Trimming left V 3 bases short and J 7 bases short, with 10 bases between. Germline CDR1 is LNHDA and CDR2 is SQIVND (reference sequence). The CDR3 totals 13 residues. The CDR3 sequence is CASSIVLDNEQFF. In DNA, the CDR3 is TGTGCCAGTAGTATCGTTCTAGATAATGAGCAGTTCTTC.

This clone was counted a few times. The chain couples TRBV13 to TRBJ2-2; TRBD2 agrees at 7 bases. Germline values: CDR1 PRHDT, CDR2 FYEKMQ (reference sequence). V dropped 5 bases and J dropped 2; count of bases not matched to a gene: 5. There are 15 residues in the CDR3. CDR3 region: CASSSTSANTGELFF. The DNA of the CDR3 is TGTGCCAGCAGCAGTACTAGCGCAAACACCGGGGAGCTGTTTTTT.

To note about this clone: The junction shows a germline mismatch at one end, possibly a read error. Other DNA sequences in this sample translate to the same CDR3. The chain links TRBV28 to TRBJ2-7; perhaps TRBD1 as D (6 bases). Germline loops: CDR1 MDHEN, CDR2 SYDVKM. This CDR3 is built from 16 residues. The CDR3: CASSFLGRDTSYEQYF. The CDR3 coding sequence is TGTGCCAGTAGTTTCCTGGGCCGGGACACTTCCTACGAGCAGTACTTC.

The CDR3 bases are TGTGCCAGCAGCCGCCAAGGGGGATTCTCAGATACGCAGTATTTT. Residues: CASSRQGGFSDTQYF. The V gene is TRBV14, the J gene TRBJ2-3; D might be TRBD1 (6 bases). The CDR3 loop spans 15 amino acids. Germline CDR1 is SGHDN and CDR2 is FVKESK. The V gene lost 4 bases and the J gene lost 4 bases, with 15 bases spanning the gap. The full variable domain, in which reference TRBV14 and TRBJ2-3 provide the parts outside the CDR3, is EAGVTQFPSHSVIEKGQTVTLRCDPISGHDNLYWYRRVMGKEIKFLLHFVKESKQDESGMPNNRFLAERTGGTYSTLKVQPAELEDSGVYFCASSRQGGFSDTQYFGPGTRLTVL.

The DNA of the CDR3 is TGCAGCGTTGAAGATCTTAATCTTCACAGGGGTGGGACTGAAGCTTTCTTT. Encoded protein: CSVEDLNLHRGGTEAFF. The chain uses TRBV29-1 and TRBJ1-1; 7 bases are a match to TRBD1. The CDR3 is 17 residues long. The trim removed 0 bases at V and 5 bases at J, leaving 15 bases unmatched. Germline CDR1 is SQVTM and CDR2 is ANQGSEA. Together with reference TRBV29-1 and TRBJ1-1, the CDR3 gives the full variable domain: SAVISQKPSRDICQRGTSLTIQCQVDSQVTMMFWYRQQPGQSLTLIATANQGSEATYESGFVIDKFPISRPNLTFSTLTVSNMSPEDSSIYLCSVEDLNLHRGGTEAFFGQGTRLTVV.